Below are 14 T cell receptor beta chains sequenced from a single sample in a study of OX40 agonist ivuxolimab in advanced cancers. The data were produced by immunoSEQ multiplex PCR, yet TCRdb's version contains in-frame clones alone and is incomplete. This table has tens of thousands of clones, around 87% appearing once. The sequenced sample was CD4+ or CD8+ T cells sorted from blood, obtained in a trial of the OX40 agonist ivuxolimab. The receptors originated from an adult with an advanced solid tumor such as melanoma, head and neck, liver or kidney cancer.

As concerns this clone: This may arise from a read error, as a much more abundant clone is one base away. The rearrangement links TRBV28 to TRBJ1-5; the D gene is possibly TRBD1 (5 bases). V was cut by 7 bases and J by 3 bases, with 19 bases left in between. The CDR3 loop spans 16 amino acids. The germline CDR1 and CDR2 sequences are MDHEN and SYDVKM. The CDR3 reads CASTPPGPRVNQPQHF. CDR3 bases: TGTGCCAGCACCCCTCCGGGCCCCAGGGTCAATCAGCCCCAGCATTTT. Full variable domain (rest looked up from reference TRBV28 and TRBJ1-5): DVKVTQSSRYLVKRTGEKVFLECVQDMDHENMFWYRQDPGLGLRLIYFSYDVKMKEKGDIPEGYSVSREKKERFSLILESASTNQTSMYLCASTPPGPRVNQPQHFGDGTRLSIL.

The V call is TRBV4-1, the J call TRBJ2-3; 14 bases fit TRBD2. The ends lost 2 bases at V and 5 bases at J; junction bases unmatched: 6. Germline V gives CDR1 MGHRA, CDR2 YSYEKL. This CDR3 comprises 17 residues. CDR3 sequence (DNA): TGCGCCAGCAGCCAACCGGGACTAGCGGGAGATGGAGATACGCAGTATTTT. As protein: CASSQPGLAGDGDTQYF.

This clone was counted a single time. J is TRBJ1-3 and V is TRBV10-1; D unclear. The CDR3 has 13 amino acids. Looked up from germline, CDR1 is WNHNN and CDR2 is SYGVQD (reference sequence). Trimming took off 4 bases at V and 4 bases at J, with 8 bases between the two ends. CDR3 sequence: CASSAIYGNTIYF. CDR3 bases: TGCGCCAGCAGTGCCATCTACGGAAACACCATATATTTT.

A word on this clone: Other nucleotide sequences from this sample produce the same CDR3. The J gene is TRBJ2-1, the V gene TRBV7-3; TRBD2 might be the D (6 bases). Trimming pared 0 bases from V and 4 bases from J, leaving 7 bases between. Looked up from germline, CDR1 is SGHTA and CDR2 is FQGTGA. This CDR3 has 14 amino acids. CDR3 in DNA: TGTGCCAGCAGCTTAACCGGGAGTTACAATGAGCAGTTCTTC. This sequence encodes CASSLTGSYNEQFF.

In this sample, this clone turned up many times. The chain is built from TRBV7-3 and TRBJ2-3, with 7 bases lining up with TRBD1. This CDR3 region has 15 residues. The V segment lost 1 base and the J segment 4 bases; nucleotides outside the gene matches: 5. Per germline, CDR1 SGHTA and CDR2 FQGTGA. The CDR3 region has the DNA TGTGCCAGCAGCTTAATCGCAGGGGGTGCAGATACGCAGTATTTT. It specifies CASSLIAGGADTQYF.

Concerning this clone itself: One end of the junction is discordant with germline, which a read error may explain. The rearrangement joins TRBV13 to TRBJ2-3; 7 positions match TRBD2. Germline-derived CDR1 and CDR2 are PRHDT and FYEKMQ (reference sequence). This CDR3 region has 19 residues. The CDR3 bases are TGTGCCAGCAGCCGAAAAACAAGTGGCGGGAGCACGAGCAGAGATACGCAGTATTTT. It encodes CASSRKTSGGSTSRDTQYF.

The chain is built from TRBV18 and TRBJ2-1; TRBD2 might be the D (6 bases). CDR3 size: 15 residues. Germline CDR1 reads KGHSH; CDR2 reads LQKENI. V shed 3 bases and J shed 4 bases, with 13 bases lying between them. CDR3 coding DNA: TGTGCCAGCTCACCGATGGGACTCCAATACAATGAGCAGTTCTTC. This sequence encodes CASSPMGLQYNEQFF.

The V call is TRBV7-2, the J call TRBJ1-2, with D possibly matching TRBD1 (5 bases). Trimming shortened V by 10 bases and J by 7 bases, and 22 bases separated the two germline ends. This CDR3 has 14 residues. Germline CDR1 reads SGHTA; CDR2 reads FQGNSA. In DNA, the CDR3 is TGTGCCACCACTGGGGCAGGGATTGAAAGTGGCTACACCTTC. This codes for CATTGAGIESGYTF.

The gene calls are TRBV30 and TRBJ1-6; D gene unclear. V lost 2 bases, J lost 9 bases, and 11 bases lay in between. Germline CDR1 GTSNPN, CDR2 SVGIG (reference sequence). This CDR3 has 13 amino acids. CDR3 in DNA: TGTGCCTGGAGTCCCGTGGGCGGTTCACCCCTCCACTTT. Its protein product is CAWSPVGGSPLHF.

The rearrangement joins TRBV13 to TRBJ2-5; TRBD2 matches at 9 bases. The germline V gene has CDR1 PRHDT and CDR2 FYEKMQ (reference sequence). Trimming at V came to 3 bases and at J to 4 bases, leaving 9 bases not matched to a gene. The CDR3 covers 16 residues. CDR3: CASSFLGREGRETQYF. The CDR3 bases are TGTGCCAGCAGCTTCCTAGGGCGGGAGGGCCGAGAGACCCAGTACTTC.

The chain links TRBV5-1 to TRBJ2-5; 11 bases are shared with TRBD2. The V and J ends lost 0 bases and 5 bases, in that order; junction bases with no gene match: 9. The CDR3 extends over 17 amino acids. CDR1 is SGHRS, CDR2 YFSETQ, per germline. The CDR3 is CASSLGLAGGGVETQYF. As DNA, the CDR3 is TGCGCCAGCAGCTTGGGTCTAGCGGGAGGCGGGGTGGAGACCCAGTACTTC.

The chain joins TRBV27 to TRBJ2-7; possibly TRBD1 for D (6 bases). V shed 5 bases and J shed 1 base, with 24 bases lying between them. The CDR3 has 18 residues. CDR1 is MNHEY and CDR2 is SMNVEV in the germline V gene (reference sequence). The CDR3 here is CASSPNLSIQGQSYEQYF. The CDR3 DNA follows: TGTGCCAGCAGTCCAAACCTCTCTATACAGGGCCAATCCTACGAGCAGTACTTC.

The J gene is TRBJ2-7, the V gene TRBV5-5; TRBD1 matches 12 bases. The germline V gene has CDR1 SGHKS and CDR2 YYEKEE (reference sequence). The length of the CDR3 is 16 residues. Trimming at V came to 4 bases and at J to 4 bases, leaving 9 bases not matched to a gene. The CDR3 spells CASSPAPGQGAYEQYF. CDR3 coding DNA: TGTGCCAGCAGCCCAGCCCCGGGACAGGGGGCGTACGAGCAGTACTTC.

This chain connects TRBV2 to TRBJ1-2; 8 bases are shared with TRBD1. Germline CDR1 SNHLY, CDR2 FYNNEI. This CDR3 is 13 amino acids long. Germline trimming cut 6 bases from V and 8 bases from J; bases unmatched to any gene: 8. CDR3 coding DNA: TGTGCCAGCAGCAAACAGGGGGTAGAAGGCTACACCTTC. Translation: CASSKQGVEGYTF. Drawing the rest from reference TRBV2 and TRBJ1-2, the complete variable domain is EPEVTQTPSHQVTQMGQEVILRCVPISNHLYFYWYRQILGQKVEFLVSFYNNEISEKSEIFDDQFSVERPDGSNFTLKIRSTKLEDSAMYFCASSKQGVEGYTFGSGTRLTVV.